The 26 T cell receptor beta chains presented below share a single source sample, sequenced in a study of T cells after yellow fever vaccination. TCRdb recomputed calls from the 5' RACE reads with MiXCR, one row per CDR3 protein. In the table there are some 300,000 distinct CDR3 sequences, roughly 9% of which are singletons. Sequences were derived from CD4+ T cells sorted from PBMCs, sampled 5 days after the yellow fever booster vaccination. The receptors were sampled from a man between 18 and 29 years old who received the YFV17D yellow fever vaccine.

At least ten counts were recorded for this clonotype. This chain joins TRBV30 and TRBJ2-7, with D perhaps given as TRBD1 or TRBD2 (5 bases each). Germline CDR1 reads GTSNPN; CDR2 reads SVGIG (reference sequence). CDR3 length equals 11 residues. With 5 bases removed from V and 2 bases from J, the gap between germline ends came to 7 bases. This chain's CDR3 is CAWGDAYEQYF. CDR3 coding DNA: TGTGCCTGGGGGGACGCCTACGAGCAGTACTTC.

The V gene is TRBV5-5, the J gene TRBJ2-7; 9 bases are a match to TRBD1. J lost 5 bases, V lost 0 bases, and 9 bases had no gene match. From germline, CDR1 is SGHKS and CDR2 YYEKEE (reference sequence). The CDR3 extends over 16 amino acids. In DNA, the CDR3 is TGTGCCAGCAGCTTGGCCGGGACAGGGCAAGTCCACGAGCAGTACTTC. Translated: CASSLAGTGQVHEQYF.

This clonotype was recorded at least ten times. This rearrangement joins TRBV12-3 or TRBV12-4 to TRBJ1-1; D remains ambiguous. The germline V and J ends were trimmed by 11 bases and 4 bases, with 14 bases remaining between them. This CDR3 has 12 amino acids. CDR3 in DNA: TGTGCCGTCCGGGGAGAGCCCACTGAAGCTTTCTTT. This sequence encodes CAVRGEPTEAFF.

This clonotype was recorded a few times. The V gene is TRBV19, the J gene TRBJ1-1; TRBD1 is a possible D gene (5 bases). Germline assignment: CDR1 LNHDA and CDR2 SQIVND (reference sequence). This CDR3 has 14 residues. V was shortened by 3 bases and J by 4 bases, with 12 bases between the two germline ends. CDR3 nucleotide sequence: TGTGCCAGTAGTATCTTGGGTGGGGGCACTGAAGCTTTCTTT. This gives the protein CASSILGGGTEAFF. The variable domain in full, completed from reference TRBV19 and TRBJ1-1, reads DGGITQSPKYLFRKEGQNVTLSCEQNLNHDAMYWYRQDPGQGLRLIYYSQIVNDFQKGDIAEGYSVSREKKESFPLTVTSAQKNPTAFYLCASSILGGGTEAFFGQGTRLTVV.

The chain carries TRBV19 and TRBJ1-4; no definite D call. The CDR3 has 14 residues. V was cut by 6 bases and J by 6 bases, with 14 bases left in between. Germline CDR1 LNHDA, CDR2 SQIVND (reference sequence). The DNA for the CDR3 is TGTGCCAGTAGCCCCTCCGTCGGGCATGAAAAACTGTTTTTT. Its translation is CASSPSVGHEKLFF.

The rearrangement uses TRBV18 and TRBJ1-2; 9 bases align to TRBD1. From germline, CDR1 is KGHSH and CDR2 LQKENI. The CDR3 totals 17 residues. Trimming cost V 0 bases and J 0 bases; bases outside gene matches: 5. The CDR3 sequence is CASSPPGRDRANYGYTF. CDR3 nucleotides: TGTGCCAGCTCACCACCGGGCCGGGACAGGGCTAACTATGGCTACACCTTC.

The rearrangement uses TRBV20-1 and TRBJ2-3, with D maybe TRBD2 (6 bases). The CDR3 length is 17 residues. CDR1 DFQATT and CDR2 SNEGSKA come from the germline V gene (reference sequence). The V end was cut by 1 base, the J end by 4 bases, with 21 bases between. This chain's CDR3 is CSARAGSGTPRSDTQYF. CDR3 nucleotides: TGCAGTGCTAGAGCCGGGTCCGGGACTCCCAGGTCAGATACGCAGTATTTT.

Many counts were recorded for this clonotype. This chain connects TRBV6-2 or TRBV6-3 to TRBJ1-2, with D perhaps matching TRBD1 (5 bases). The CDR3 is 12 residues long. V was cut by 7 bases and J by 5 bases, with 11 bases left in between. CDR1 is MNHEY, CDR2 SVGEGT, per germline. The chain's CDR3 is CASKQSGYGYTF. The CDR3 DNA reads TGTGCCAGCAAGCAATCAGGGTATGGCTACACCTTC.

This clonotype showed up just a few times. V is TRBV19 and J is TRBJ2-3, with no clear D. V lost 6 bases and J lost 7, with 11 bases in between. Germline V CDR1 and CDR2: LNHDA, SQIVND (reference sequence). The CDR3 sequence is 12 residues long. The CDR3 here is CASSQRLNTQYF. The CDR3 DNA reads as TGTGCCAGTAGCCAGCGTTTAAATACGCAGTATTTT.

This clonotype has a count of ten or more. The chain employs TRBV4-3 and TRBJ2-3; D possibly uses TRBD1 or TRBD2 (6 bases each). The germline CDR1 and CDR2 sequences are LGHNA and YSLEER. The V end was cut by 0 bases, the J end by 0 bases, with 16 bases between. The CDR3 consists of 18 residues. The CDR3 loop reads CASSQDLLTGASTDTQYF. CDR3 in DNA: TGCGCCAGCAGCCAAGATCTGCTTACGGGGGCTAGCACAGATACGCAGTATTTT.

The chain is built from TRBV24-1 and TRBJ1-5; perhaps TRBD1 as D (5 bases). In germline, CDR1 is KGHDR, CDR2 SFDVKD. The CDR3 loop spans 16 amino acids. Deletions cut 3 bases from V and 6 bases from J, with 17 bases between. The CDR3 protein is CATSDHTGTAGQPQHF. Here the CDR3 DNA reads TGTGCCACCAGTGATCATACCGGGACCGCGGGTCAGCCCCAGCATTTT.

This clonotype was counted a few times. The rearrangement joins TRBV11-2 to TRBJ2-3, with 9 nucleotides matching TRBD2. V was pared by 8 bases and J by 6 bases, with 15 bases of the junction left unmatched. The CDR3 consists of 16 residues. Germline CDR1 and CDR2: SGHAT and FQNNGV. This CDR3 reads CASLPRAGGPWDTQYF. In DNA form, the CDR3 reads TGTGCCAGCCTCCCCCGGGCGGGGGGGCCGTGGGATACGCAGTATTTT.

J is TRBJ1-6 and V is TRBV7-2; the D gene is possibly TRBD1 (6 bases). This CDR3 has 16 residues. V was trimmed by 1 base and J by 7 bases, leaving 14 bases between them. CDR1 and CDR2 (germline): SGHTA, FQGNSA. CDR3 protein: CASSLEGGGRNSPLHF. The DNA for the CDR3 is TGTGCCAGCAGCTTAGAAGGCGGGGGGCGGAATTCACCCCTCCACTTT.

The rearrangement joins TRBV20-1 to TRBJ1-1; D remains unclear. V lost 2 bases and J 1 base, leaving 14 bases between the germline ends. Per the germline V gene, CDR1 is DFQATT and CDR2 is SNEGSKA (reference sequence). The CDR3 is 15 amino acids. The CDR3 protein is CSARRHRSGNTEAFF. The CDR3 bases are TGCAGTGCTAGACGCCACCGCTCGGGGAACACTGAAGCTTTCTTT.

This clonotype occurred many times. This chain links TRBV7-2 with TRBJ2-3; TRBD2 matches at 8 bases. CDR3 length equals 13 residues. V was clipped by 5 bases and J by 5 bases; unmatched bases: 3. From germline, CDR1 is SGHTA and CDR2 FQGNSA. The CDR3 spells CASSPGGGDTQYF. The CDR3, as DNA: TGTGCCAGCAGCCCGGGGGGGGGAGATACGCAGTATTTT.

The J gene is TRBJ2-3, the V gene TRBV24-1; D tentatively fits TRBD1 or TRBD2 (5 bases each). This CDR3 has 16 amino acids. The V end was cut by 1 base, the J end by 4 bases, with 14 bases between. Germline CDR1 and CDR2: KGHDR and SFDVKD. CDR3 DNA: TGTGCCACCAGTGATTTACTGGTCGGGGACCCAGATACGCAGTATTTT. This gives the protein CATSDLLVGDPDTQYF.

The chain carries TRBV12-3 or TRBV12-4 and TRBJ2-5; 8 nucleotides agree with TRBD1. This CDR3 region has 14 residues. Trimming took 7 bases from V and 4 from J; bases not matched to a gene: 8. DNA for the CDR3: TGTGCCAGCAAGCAAGCAGGGGGCGCAGAGACCCAGTACTTC. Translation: CASKQAGGAETQYF.

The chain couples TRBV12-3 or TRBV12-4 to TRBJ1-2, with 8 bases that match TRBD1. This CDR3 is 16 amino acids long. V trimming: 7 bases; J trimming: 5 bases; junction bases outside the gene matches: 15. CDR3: CASTSLLGQGAYGYTF. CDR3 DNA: TGTGCCAGCACCTCTCTCCTAGGACAGGGAGCTTATGGCTACACCTTC.

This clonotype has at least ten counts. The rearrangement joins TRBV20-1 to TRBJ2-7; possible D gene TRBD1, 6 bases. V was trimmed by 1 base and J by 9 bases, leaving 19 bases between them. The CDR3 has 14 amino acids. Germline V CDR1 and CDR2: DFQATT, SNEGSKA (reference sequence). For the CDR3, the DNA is TGCAGTGCTAGAGTTCGCTGGACAGAGAGTGGGCAGTACTTC. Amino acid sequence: CSARVRWTESGQYF.

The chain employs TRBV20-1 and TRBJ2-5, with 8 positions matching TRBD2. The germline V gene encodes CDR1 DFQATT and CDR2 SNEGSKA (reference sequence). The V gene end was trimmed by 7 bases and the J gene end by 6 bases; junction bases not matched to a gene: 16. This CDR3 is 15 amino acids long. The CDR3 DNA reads TGCAGTGGCGATAGCGGGGACCCGTGGGTTAAGACCCAGTACTTC. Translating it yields CSGDSGDPWVKTQYF.

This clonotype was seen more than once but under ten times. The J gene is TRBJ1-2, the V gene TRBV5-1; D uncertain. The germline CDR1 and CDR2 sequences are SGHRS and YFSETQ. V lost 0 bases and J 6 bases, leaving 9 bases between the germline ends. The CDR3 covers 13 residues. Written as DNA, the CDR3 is TGCGCCAGCAGCTTGGGTAAAGGGAATGGCTACACCTTC. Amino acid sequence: CASSLGKGNGYTF.

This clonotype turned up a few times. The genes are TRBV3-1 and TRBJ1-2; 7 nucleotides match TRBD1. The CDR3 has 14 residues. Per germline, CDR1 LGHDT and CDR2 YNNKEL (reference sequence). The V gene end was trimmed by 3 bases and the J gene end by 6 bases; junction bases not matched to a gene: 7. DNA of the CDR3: TGTGCCAGCAGCCATCGCAGGGGGTCGCATGGCTACACCTTC. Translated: CASSHRRGSHGYTF.

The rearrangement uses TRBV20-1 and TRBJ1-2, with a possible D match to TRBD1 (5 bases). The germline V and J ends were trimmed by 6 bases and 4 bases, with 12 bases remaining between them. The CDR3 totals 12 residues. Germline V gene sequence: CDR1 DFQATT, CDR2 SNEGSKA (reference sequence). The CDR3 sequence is CSAGGGSYGYTF. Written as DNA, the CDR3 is TGCAGTGCGGGGGGGGGATCCTATGGCTACACCTTC.

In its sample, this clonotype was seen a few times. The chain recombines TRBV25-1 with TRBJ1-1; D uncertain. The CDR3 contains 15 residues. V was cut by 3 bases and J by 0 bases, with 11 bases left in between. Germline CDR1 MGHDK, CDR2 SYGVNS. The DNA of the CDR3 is TGTGCCAGCAGTGACCCCCGGGGAATGAACACTGAAGCTTTCTTT. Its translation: CASSDPRGMNTEAFF.

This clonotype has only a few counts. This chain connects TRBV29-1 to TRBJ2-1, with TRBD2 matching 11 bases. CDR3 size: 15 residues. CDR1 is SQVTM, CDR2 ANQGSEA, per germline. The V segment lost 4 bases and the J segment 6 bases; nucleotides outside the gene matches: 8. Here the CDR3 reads CSVAFRLAGGNEQFF. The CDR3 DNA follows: TGCAGCGTTGCCTTTCGGCTAGCGGGGGGCAATGAGCAGTTCTTC.

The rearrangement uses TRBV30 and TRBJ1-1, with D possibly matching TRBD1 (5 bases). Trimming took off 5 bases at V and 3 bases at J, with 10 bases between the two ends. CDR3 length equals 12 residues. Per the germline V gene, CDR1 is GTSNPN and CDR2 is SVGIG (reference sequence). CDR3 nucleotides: TGTGCCTGGGTCAGGGAGTACACTGAAGCTTTCTTT. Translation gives CAWVREYTEAFF.